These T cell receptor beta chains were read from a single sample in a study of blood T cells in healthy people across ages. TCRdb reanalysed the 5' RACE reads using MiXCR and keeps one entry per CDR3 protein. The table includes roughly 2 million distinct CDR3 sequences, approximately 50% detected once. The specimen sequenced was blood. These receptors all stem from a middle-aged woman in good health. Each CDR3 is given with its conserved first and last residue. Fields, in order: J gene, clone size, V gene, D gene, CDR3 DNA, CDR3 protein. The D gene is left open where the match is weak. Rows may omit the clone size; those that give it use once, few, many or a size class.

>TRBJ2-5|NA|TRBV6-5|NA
TGTGCCAGCAGGATAAACAGGGGAGGGATTGGAGAGACCCAGTACTTC
CASRINRGGIGETQYF
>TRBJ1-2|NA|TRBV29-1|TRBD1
TGCAGCGTTGAGCCTACAGGGGTCATCTATGGCTACACCTTC
CSVEPTGVIYGYTF
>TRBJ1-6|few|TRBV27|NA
TGTGCCAGCAGTAAGGGGTACGATAATTCACCCCTCCACTTT
CASSKGYDNSPLHF
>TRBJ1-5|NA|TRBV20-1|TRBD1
TGCAGTGCTGAGGGCGGCAGGGGGTATCAGCCCCAGCATTTT
CSAEGGRGYQPQHF
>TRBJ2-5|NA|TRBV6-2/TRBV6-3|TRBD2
TGTGCCAGCAGCCCCCTGGGACTAGAAGAGACCCAGTACTTC
CASSPLGLEETQYF
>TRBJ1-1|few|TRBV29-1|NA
TGCAGCGTCGCGTCGACAGGAGTTACTGAAGCTTTCTTT
CSVASTGVTEAFF
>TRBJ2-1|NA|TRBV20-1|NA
TGCAGTGCTTATGGGACTGGCTCCTACAATGAGCAGTTCTTC
CSAYGTGSYNEQFF
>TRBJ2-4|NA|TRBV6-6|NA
TGTGCTAGCAGGCTACAGGAAAACATTCAGTACTTC
CASRLQENIQYF
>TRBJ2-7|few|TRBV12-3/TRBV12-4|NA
TGTGCCAGCAGTTTCCAGGGGCCGTACGACGAGCAGTACTTC
CASSFQGPYDEQYF
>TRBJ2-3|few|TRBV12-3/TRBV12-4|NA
TGTGCCAGCAGTTTTAGACAGGAGATAACAGATACGCAGTATTTT
CASSFRQEITDTQYF
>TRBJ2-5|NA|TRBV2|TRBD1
TGTGCCAGCATAGACAGGGGAGGCGAGACCCAGTACTTC
CASIDRGGETQYF
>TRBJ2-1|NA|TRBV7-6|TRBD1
TGTGCCAGCAGCAATAAAGGGGGGGACAGGGTAGGGTGGACGTACAATGAGCAGTTCTTC
CASSNKGGDRVGWTYNEQFF
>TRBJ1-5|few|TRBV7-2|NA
TGTGCCAGCAGCTTAGGGGACACCTTCAATCAGCCCCAGCATTTT
CASSLGDTFNQPQHF
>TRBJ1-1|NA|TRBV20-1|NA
TGCAGTGCTAGAGATCAAGGAGAGATGAACACTGAAGCTTTCTTT
CSARDQGEMNTEAFF
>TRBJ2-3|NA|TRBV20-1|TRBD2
TGCAGTGCTAGAGTGGGACTAGCGGGGCGGGACACAGATACGCAGTATTTT
CSARVGLAGRDTDTQYF
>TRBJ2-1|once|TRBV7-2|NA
TGTGCCAGCAGCTTACTGGGGGGGCCCATCGGGTTCTTC
CASSLLGGPIGFF
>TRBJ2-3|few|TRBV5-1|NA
TGCGCCAGCAGCTTACGTGAGAGGACAGCAACTAGCACAGATACGCAGTATTTT
CASSLRERTATSTDTQYF
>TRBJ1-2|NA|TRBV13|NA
TGTGCCAGCAGCCCGCAGACCCCTAACTATGGCTACACCTTC
CASSPQTPNYGYTF
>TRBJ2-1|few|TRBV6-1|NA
TGTGCCAGCATCCCTGTACGGGCGGCCATTACAAGTGAGCAGTTCTTC
CASIPVRAAITSEQFF
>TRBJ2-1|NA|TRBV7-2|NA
TGTGCCAGCAGCTTGGTGGACGTTGGCAACAATGAGCAGTTCTTC
CASSLVDVGNNEQFF
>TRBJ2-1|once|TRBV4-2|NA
TGTGCCAGCAGCCAATACCGGGAGCAGTTCTTC
CASSQYREQFF
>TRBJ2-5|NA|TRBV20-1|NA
TGCAGTGTGGCGTGGGGTCATTCCCAAGAGACCCAGTACTTC
CSVAWGHSQETQYF